This T cell receptor beta chain came from a study of blood T cells in healthy people across ages. Study context: About one barcoded beta molecule was captured per two T cells (by template switching).

Samples had at least 7 million PBMCs isolated from them. Trimming took 5 bases from V and 8 from J; bases not matched to a gene: 9. The CDR3 totals 15 residues. Germline CDR1 reads SGHVS; CDR2 reads FQNEAQ. This clonotype was detected only a few times. Antigen: not known. General study findings and limits: It was found that TCR beta diversity correlated strongly with the percentage of naive T cells. When set beside aged donors, long-lived donors presented more naive CD4+ cells and higher diversity.

PCR was performed a second time for about 7 to 11 cycles using a sample-barcoded 5' primer and a J-beta primer mix. TCRdb called the 5' RACE reads again in MiXCR, with one record for every CDR3 protein. The table includes about 1,500,000 distinct CDR3 sequences, 42% detected once. This rearrangement joins TRBV7-8 to TRBJ2-1; 10 positions agree with TRBD2. The receptor was isolated from a young woman in good health. The sample taken for sequencing was blood. The DNA for the CDR3 is TGTGCCAGCAGCACCGTGACTAGCGGGTCCCATGAGCAGTTCTTC. It is translated as CASSTVTSGSHEQFF.